The 25 T cell receptor beta chains below were found in one sample sequenced in a study of blood T cell repertoires in COVID-19. Clones were read by immunoSEQ multiplex PCR, and TCRdb kept only the in-frame ones, dropping some. Of 35,000 to 45,000 clones detected, 65% to 90% appear once; the ten largest clones hold 4.5% to 6.5%. Sequenced material: peripheral blood. All receptors come from a man between 35 and 55 years old with active COVID-19.

This clone has only one observation. Here the CDR3 DNA reads TGTGCCAGCAGCCCATCTGCGTACAGGGTGGAGGAAAATGGCTACACCTTC. Translated, it gives CASSPSAYRVEENGYTF. This chain uses TRBV27 with TRBJ1-2; maybe TRBD1 (6 bases). V dropped 6 bases and J dropped 6 bases, with 26 bases sitting between them. CDR1 is MNHEY, CDR2 SMNVEV, per germline (reference sequence). The CDR3 is 17 residues long.

This clone has a single count. The chain is built from TRBV5-1 and TRBJ1-1; 10 positions agree with TRBD1. Per the germline V gene, CDR1 is SGHRS and CDR2 is YFSETQ. Germline trimming cut 4 bases from V and 0 bases from J; bases unmatched to any gene: 3. The CDR3 covers 15 residues. In nucleotides, the CDR3 is TGCGCCAGCAGCGAGGACAGGGGGATGAACACTGAAGCTTTCTTT. The encoded protein is CASSEDRGMNTEAFF. The full variable domain, rest sourced from reference TRBV5-1 and TRBJ1-1, is KAGVTQTPRYLIKTRGQQVTLSCSPISGHRSVSWYQQTPGQGLQFLFEYFSETQRNKGNFPGRFSGRQFSNSRSEMNVSTLELGDSALYLCASSEDRGMNTEAFFGQGTRLTVV.

The chain joins TRBV6-5 to TRBJ1-3; no definite D call. V lost 8 bases to trimming and J lost 8 bases, with 13 bases between them. The CDR3 has 12 residues. Per germline, CDR1 MNHEY and CDR2 SVGAGI. The CDR3 sequence: CASRTRRDTIYF. For the CDR3, the DNA is TGTGCCAGCCGGACTAGACGAGACACCATATATTTT.

The genes are TRBV27 and TRBJ2-1; 10 bases are a match to TRBD2. The V segment lost 5 bases and the J segment 3 bases; nucleotides outside the gene matches: 7. CDR1 and CDR2 from the germline V gene are MNHEY and SMNVEV (reference sequence). This CDR3 has 16 residues. This CDR3 is CASSPPTSGYYNEQFF. CDR3 bases: TGTGCCAGCAGTCCACCGACTAGCGGGTACTACAATGAGCAGTTCTTC.

The chain couples TRBV27 to TRBJ2-7; perhaps TRBD1 as D (6 bases). Germline-derived CDR1 and CDR2 are MNHEY and SMNVEV (reference sequence). V lost 3 bases and J 3 bases, leaving 9 bases between the germline ends. CDR3 length: 13 residues. The CDR3 loop is CASSFGTNYEQYF. CDR3 coding DNA: TGTGCCAGCAGTTTCGGGACAAACTACGAGCAGTACTTC.

The genes are TRBV5-1 and TRBJ2-3; D is perhaps TRBD2 (5 bases). V lost 0 bases, J lost 2 bases, and 13 bases lay in between. The CDR3 spans 16 residues. The germline V gene has CDR1 SGHRS and CDR2 YFSETQ. The CDR3 DNA is TGCGCCAGCAGCTTGGGAACGGGGATCGACACAGATACGCAGTATTTT. This translates into CASSLGTGIDTDTQYF.

This chain joins TRBV6-4 and TRBJ2-1; tentative D call: TRBD2 (6 bases). Germline CDR1 is MRHNA and CDR2 is SNTAGT. The V gene lost 5 bases and the J gene lost 7 bases, with 9 bases spanning the gap. This CDR3 contains 12 residues. The CDR3 coding sequence is TGTGCCAGCAGTAAGACTAGAAATGAGCAGTTCTTC. Its protein is CASSKTRNEQFF.

V is TRBV18 and J is TRBJ1-4, with 7 positions matching TRBD1. The junction had 7 bases not matched to a gene; V was cut back by 1 base and J by 8 bases. The CDR3 has 15 amino acids. Looked up from germline, CDR1 is KGHSH and CDR2 is LQKENI. CDR3 sequence: CASSPRGTVKEKLFF. For the CDR3, the DNA is TGTGCCAGCTCACCACGTGGGACAGTAAAAGAAAAACTGTTTTTT.

The chain carries TRBV5-1 and TRBJ1-2, with 7 bases fitting TRBD1. The V segment lost 0 bases and the J segment 4 bases; nucleotides outside the gene matches: 3. CDR1 is SGHRS and CDR2 is YFSETQ in the germline V gene. This CDR3 has 14 residues. The CDR3 here is CASSLATGVYGYTF. As DNA, the CDR3 is TGCGCCAGCAGCTTGGCAACAGGGGTCTATGGCTACACCTTC.

The CDR3 loop reads CASSPQTSGRGNEQFF. CDR3 in DNA: TGTGCCAGCTCACCACAGACTAGCGGGAGGGGGAATGAGCAGTTCTTC. The chain employs TRBV18 and TRBJ2-1; 14 nucleotides agree with TRBD2. V was clipped by 1 base and J by 7 bases; unmatched bases: 3. The CDR3 spans 16 residues. Germline assignment: CDR1 KGHSH and CDR2 LQKENI.

The chain links TRBV19 to TRBJ2-7, with a tentative D call TRBD1 (5 bases). The CDR3 length is 14 residues. Germline V CDR1 and CDR2: LNHDA, SQIVND (reference sequence). Trimming pared 3 bases from V and 4 bases from J, leaving 13 bases between. DNA of the CDR3: TGTGCCAGTAGTATGCAGGGTGTCAATTACGAGCAGTACTTC. Residues: CASSMQGVNYEQYF. Full variable domain (remainder filled in from reference TRBV19 and TRBJ2-7): DGGITQSPKYLFRKEGQNVTLSCEQNLNHDAMYWYRQDPGQGLRLIYYSQIVNDFQKGDIAEGYSVSREKKESFPLTVTSAQKNPTAFYLCASSMQGVNYEQYFGPGTRLTVT.

This clone came up once. The chain links TRBV28 to TRBJ2-5; TRBD1 aligns across 10 bases. The length of the CDR3 is 19 residues. The junction had 17 bases not matched to a gene; V was cut back by 6 bases and J by 1 base. Germline assignment: CDR1 MDHEN and CDR2 SYDVKM. The CDR3, as DNA: TGTGCCAGCAGCACATATCACACCCGGGACAGGGGCCTCCAAGAGACCCAGTACTTC. Translating gives CASSTYHTRDRGLQETQYF.

The chain carries TRBV5-1 and TRBJ2-7, with D possibly matching TRBD2 (5 bases). The CDR3 loop spans 13 amino acids. Trimming cost V 0 bases and J 5 bases, with 9 bases left between them. CDR1 is SGHRS and CDR2 is YFSETQ in the germline V gene. The CDR3 nucleotides are TGCGCCAGCAGCTTGGCCTTCGGGGACGAGCAGTACTTC. Amino acids: CASSLAFGDEQYF.

The rearrangement uses TRBV27 and TRBJ2-1; D call uncertain. Between the trimmed V and J ends, which lost 3 bases and 0 bases, there was a span of 6 bases. Per the germline V gene, CDR1 is MNHEY and CDR2 is SMNVEV (reference sequence). CDR3 length equals 14 residues. The CDR3 coding sequence is TGTGCCAGCAGTTTCCCCAACTCCTACAATGAGCAGTTCTTC. Translated, it gives CASSFPNSYNEQFF.

J is TRBJ2-4 and V is TRBV28, with D possibly being TRBD1 (5 bases). Germline V gene lookup returns CDR1 MDHEN and CDR2 SYDVKM. The CDR3 totals 16 residues. Trimming pared 5 bases from V and 2 bases from J, leaving 16 bases between. CDR3 DNA: TGTGCCAGCAGTAGCTTTAGGGGTATCACCAAAAACATTCAGTACTTC. Translated, it gives CASSSFRGITKNIQYF.

The gene calls are TRBV5-8 and TRBJ2-7; D uncertain. The CDR3 has 16 residues. From germline, CDR1 is SGHTS and CDR2 YDEGEE. Trimming left V 0 bases short and J 3 bases short, with 16 bases between. The CDR3 bases are TGTGCCAGCAGCTTGGACTCTTTCTATCCAGGCTACGAGCAGTACTTC. Translation: CASSLDSFYPGYEQYF.

A single count supports this clone. The V and J genes are TRBV5-4 and TRBJ2-2; TRBD1 might be the D (6 bases). The CDR3 has 16 residues. Deletions cut 4 bases from V and 2 bases from J, with 15 bases between. Germline V gene lookup returns CDR1 SGHNT and CDR2 YYREEE (reference sequence). The CDR3: CASSLRDIGNTGELFF. DNA of the CDR3: TGTGCCAGCAGCCTCCGGGACATAGGAAACACCGGGGAGCTGTTTTTT.

The chain joins TRBV7-9 to TRBJ2-1, with 12 positions matching TRBD2. The CDR3 covers 16 residues. V was clipped by 1 base and J by 2 bases; unmatched bases: 0. From germline, CDR1 is SEHNR and CDR2 FQNEAQ (reference sequence). The CDR3 DNA reads as TGTGCCAGCAGCTTAGGGACTAGCGGGACCTACAATGAGCAGTTCTTC. Encoded protein: CASSLGTSGTYNEQFF. Full variable domain (outside the CDR3, taken from reference TRBV7-9 and TRBJ2-1): DTGVSQNPRHKITKRGQNVTFRCDPISEHNRLYWYRQTLGQGPEFLTYFQNEAQLEKSRLLSDRFSAERPKGSFSTLEIQRTEQGDSAMYLCASSLGTSGTYNEQFFGPGTRLTVL.

V gene TRBV3-1 (or the pseudogene TRBV3-2) combines with J gene TRBJ2-2; D is undetermined. Germline CDR1 LGHDT, CDR2 YNNKEL (reference sequence). The CDR3 has 11 amino acids. V was cut by 3 bases and J by 9 bases, with 5 bases left in between. The CDR3 bases are TGTGCCAGCAGCCATGTAAGGGAGCTGTTTTTT. It yields the protein CASSHVRELFF.

This sequence joins TRBV5-1 and TRBJ2-5, with 8 bases that match TRBD1. The CDR3 runs to 14 residues. Germline V gene sequence: CDR1 SGHRS, CDR2 YFSETQ. With V trimmed by 3 bases and J by 4 bases, 5 bases remained unmatched. CDR3 loop: CASSSQGDRETQYF. CDR3 nucleotide sequence: TGCGCCAGCAGCTCACAGGGGGACAGAGAGACCCAGTACTTC.

This clone was counted a single time. The chain links TRBV19 to TRBJ1-2; D uncertain. Per germline, CDR1 LNHDA and CDR2 SQIVND (reference sequence). The CDR3 has 15 amino acids. V was shortened by 6 bases and J by 3 bases, with 17 bases between the two germline ends. Here the CDR3 DNA reads TGTGCCAGTAGCCAGGATTTGACCCTTTACTATGGCTACACCTTC. This encodes CASSQDLTLYYGYTF.

J is TRBJ1-1 and V is TRBV30, with D perhaps TRBD1 (6 bases). The V gene's germline CDR1 is GTSNPN and CDR2 SVGIG (reference sequence). This CDR3 is built from 16 residues. Trimming stripped 4 bases from V and 1 base from J, with 19 bases between. CDR3 residues: CAWKGGLGQPNTEAFF. DNA of the CDR3: TGTGCCTGGAAGGGAGGGCTGGGACAACCGAACACTGAAGCTTTCTTT.

J is TRBJ1-3 and V is TRBV29-1; 7 positions agree with TRBD1. CDR1 and CDR2 from the germline V gene are SQVTM and ANQGSEA. CDR3 length equals 15 residues. The ends lost 6 bases at V and 11 bases at J; junction bases unmatched: 19. DNA for the CDR3: TGCAGCGTCGCCCCGGGACAGCACAGGGCTACTCCCATATATTTT. This sequence encodes CSVAPGQHRATPIYF. The variable domain in full, with the rest retrieved from reference TRBV29-1 and TRBJ1-3, is SAVISQKPSRDICQRGTSLTIQCQVDSQVTMMFWYRQQPGQSLTLIATANQGSEATYESGFVIDKFPISRPNLTFSTLTVSNMSPEDSSIYLCSVAPGQHRATPIYFGEGSWLTVV.

This sequence joins TRBV6-1 and TRBJ1-4, with TRBD1 as a possible D gene (5 bases). Trimming took off 1 base at V and 5 bases at J, with 8 bases between the two ends. Germline V gives CDR1 MNHNS, CDR2 SASEGT. This CDR3 comprises 14 residues. The CDR3 DNA reads as TGTGCCAGCAGTGAAGGGGGGGGAAATGAAAAACTGTTTTTT. Translating it yields CASSEGGGNEKLFF.

This clone has a single count. The V gene is TRBV5-5, the J gene TRBJ2-5; TRBD1 might be the D (6 bases). The CDR3 sequence is 14 residues long. V lost 5 bases and J lost 1, with 12 bases in between. The germline V gene has CDR1 SGHKS and CDR2 YYEKEE (reference sequence). DNA for the CDR3: TGTGCCAGCAGGGGGGCGGGTTCCCAAGAGACCCAGTACTTC. Amino acids: CASRGAGSQETQYF.